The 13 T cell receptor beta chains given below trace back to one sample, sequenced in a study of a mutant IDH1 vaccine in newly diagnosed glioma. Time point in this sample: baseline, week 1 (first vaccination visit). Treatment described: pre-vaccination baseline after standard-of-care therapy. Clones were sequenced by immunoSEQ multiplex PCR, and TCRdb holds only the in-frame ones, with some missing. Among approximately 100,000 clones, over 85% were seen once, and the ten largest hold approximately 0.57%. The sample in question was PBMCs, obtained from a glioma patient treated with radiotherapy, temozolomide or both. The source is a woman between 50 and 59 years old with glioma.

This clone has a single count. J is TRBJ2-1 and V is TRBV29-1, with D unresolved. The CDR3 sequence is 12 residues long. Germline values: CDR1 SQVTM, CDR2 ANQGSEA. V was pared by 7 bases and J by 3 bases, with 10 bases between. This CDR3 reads CSAADSYNEQFF. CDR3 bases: TGCAGCGCCGCGGATAGCTACAATGAGCAGTTCTTC.

CDR3 bases: TGTGCCAGCAGCCCGGGGGACTACAATGAGCAGTTCTTC. Amino acid sequence: CASSPGDYNEQFF. This chain links TRBV11-1 with TRBJ2-1; possibly TRBD2 for D (6 bases). This CDR3 is built from 13 residues. The germline gives CDR1 SGHAT, CDR2 FQDESV (reference sequence). Deletions cut 5 bases from V and 3 bases from J, with 8 bases between.

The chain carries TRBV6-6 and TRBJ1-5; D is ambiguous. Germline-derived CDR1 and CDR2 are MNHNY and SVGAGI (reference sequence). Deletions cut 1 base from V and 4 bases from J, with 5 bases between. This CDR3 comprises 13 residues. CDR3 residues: CASSYYLNQPQHF. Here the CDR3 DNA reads TGTGCCAGCAGTTACTACTTGAATCAGCCCCAGCATTTT.

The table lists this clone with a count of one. The CDR3 DNA reads as TGTGCCAGCAGCCCGGGACAGGGGTTCTACGAGCAGTACTTC. It yields the protein CASSPGQGFYEQYF. V usage is TRBV5-6 and J usage is TRBJ2-7; 10 nucleotides align to TRBD1. The junction had 4 bases not matched to a gene; V was cut back by 4 bases and J by 3 bases. In germline, CDR1 is SGHDT, CDR2 YYEEEE. This CDR3 contains 14 residues.

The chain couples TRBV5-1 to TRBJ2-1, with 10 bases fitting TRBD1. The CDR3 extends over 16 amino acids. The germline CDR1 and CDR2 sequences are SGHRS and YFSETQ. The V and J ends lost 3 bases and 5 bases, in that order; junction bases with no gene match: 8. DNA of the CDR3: TGCGCCAGCAGCTCAAGGGGCGGGACAGGGGACAATGAGCAGTTCTTC. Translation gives CASSSRGGTGDNEQFF.

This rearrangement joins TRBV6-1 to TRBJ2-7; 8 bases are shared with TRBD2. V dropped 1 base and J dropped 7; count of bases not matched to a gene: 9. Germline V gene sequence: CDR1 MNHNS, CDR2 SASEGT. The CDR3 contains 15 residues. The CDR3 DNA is TGTGCCAGCAGTGAAGAGATAGCGGGACTCCGGGAGCAGTACTTC. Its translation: CASSEEIAGLREQYF.

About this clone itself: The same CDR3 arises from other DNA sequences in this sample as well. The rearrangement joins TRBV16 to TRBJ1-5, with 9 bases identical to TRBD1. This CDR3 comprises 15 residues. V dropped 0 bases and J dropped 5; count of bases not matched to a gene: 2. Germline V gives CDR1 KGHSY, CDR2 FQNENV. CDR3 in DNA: TGTGCCAGCAGCCAATCCGGACAGGGGTATCAGCCCCAGCATTTT. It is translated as CASSQSGQGYQPQHF.

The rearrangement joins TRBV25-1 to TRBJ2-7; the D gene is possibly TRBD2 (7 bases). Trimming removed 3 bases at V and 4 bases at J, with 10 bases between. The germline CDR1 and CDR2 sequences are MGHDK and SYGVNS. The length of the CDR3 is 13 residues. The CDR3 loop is CASSDSGTYEQYF. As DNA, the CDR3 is TGTGCCAGCAGTGACAGCGGGACATACGAGCAGTACTTC.

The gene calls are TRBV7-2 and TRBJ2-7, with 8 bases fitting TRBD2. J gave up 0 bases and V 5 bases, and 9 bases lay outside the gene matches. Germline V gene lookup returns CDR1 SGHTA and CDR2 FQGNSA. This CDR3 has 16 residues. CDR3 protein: CASSHHSGILSYEQYF. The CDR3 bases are TGTGCCAGCAGCCACCATAGCGGGATCCTCTCCTACGAGCAGTACTTC.

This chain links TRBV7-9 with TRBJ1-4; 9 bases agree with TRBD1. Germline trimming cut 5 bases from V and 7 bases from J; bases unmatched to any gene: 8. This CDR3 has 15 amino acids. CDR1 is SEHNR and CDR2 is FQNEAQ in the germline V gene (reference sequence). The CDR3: CASSNRQGDTEKLFF. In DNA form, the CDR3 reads TGTGCCAGCAGCAACCGACAGGGGGATACTGAAAAACTGTTTTTT.

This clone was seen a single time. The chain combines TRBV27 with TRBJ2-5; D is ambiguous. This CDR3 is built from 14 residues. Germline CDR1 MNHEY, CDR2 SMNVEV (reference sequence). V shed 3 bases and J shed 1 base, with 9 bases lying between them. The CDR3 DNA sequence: TGTGCCAGCAGTTTCAGCCACCCCCAAGAGACCCAGTACTTC. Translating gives CASSFSHPQETQYF.

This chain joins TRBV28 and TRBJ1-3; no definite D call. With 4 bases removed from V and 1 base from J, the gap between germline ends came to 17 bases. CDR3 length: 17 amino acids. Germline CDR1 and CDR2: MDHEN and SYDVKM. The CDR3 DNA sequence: TGTGCCAGCAGTTCGATACTACCGGGCAAATCTGGAAACACCATATATTTT. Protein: CASSSILPGKSGNTIYF.

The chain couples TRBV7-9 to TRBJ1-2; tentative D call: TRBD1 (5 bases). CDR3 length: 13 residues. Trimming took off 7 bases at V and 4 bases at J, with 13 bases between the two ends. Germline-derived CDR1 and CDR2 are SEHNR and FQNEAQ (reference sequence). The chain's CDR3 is CASTGDFSYGYTF. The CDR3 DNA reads TGTGCCAGCACCGGGGACTTCTCCTATGGCTACACCTTC.